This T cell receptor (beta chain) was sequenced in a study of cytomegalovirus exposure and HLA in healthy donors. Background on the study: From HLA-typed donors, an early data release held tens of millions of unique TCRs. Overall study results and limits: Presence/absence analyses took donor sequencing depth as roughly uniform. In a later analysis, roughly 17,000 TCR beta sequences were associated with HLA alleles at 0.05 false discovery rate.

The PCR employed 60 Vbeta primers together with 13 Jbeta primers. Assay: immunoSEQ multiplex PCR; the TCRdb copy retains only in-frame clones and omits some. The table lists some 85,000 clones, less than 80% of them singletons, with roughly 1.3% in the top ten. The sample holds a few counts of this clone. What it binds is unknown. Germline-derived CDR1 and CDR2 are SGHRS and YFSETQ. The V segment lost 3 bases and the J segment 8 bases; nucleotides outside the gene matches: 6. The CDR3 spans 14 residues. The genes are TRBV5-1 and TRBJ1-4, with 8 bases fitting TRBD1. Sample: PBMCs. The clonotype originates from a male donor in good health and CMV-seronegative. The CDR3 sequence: CASSSGGEGEKLFF. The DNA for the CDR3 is TGCGCCAGCAGCTCAGGGGGCGAAGGAGAAAAACTGTTTTTT.